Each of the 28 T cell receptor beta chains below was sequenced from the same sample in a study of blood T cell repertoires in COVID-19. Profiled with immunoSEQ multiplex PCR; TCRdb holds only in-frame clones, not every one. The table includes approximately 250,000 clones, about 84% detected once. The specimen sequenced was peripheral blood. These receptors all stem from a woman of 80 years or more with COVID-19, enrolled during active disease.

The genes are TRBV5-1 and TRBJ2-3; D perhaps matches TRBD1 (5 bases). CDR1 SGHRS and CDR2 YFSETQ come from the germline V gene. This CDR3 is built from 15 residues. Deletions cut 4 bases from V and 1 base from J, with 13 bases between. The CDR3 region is CASSPYTTGTDTQYF. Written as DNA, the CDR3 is TGCGCCAGCAGCCCTTACACGACAGGCACAGATACGCAGTATTTT. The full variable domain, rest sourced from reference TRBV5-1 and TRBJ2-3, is KAGVTQTPRYLIKTRGQQVTLSCSPISGHRSVSWYQQTPGQGLQFLFEYFSETQRNKGNFPGRFSGRQFSNSRSEMNVSTLELGDSALYLCASSPYTTGTDTQYFGPGTRLTVL.

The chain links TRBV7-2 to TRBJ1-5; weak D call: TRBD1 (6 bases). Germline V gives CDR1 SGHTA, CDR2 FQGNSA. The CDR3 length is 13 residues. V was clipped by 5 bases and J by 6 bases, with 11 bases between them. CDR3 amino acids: CASSPGQSQPQHF. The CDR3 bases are TGTGCCAGCAGCCCCGGACAGAGTCAGCCCCAGCATTTT.

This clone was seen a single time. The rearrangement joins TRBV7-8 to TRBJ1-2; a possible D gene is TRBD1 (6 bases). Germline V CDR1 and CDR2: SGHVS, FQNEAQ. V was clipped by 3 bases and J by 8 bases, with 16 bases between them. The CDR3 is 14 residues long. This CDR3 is CASSLAPGARGYTF. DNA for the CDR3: TGTGCCAGCAGCTTGGCCCCAGGGGCCCGAGGCTACACCTTC.

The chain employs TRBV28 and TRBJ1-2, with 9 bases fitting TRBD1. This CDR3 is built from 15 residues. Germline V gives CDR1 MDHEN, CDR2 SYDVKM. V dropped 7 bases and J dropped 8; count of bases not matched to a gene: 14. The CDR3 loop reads CASMGGTGGSGGYTF. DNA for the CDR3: TGTGCCAGCATGGGGGGAACAGGGGGCTCTGGAGGCTACACCTTC.

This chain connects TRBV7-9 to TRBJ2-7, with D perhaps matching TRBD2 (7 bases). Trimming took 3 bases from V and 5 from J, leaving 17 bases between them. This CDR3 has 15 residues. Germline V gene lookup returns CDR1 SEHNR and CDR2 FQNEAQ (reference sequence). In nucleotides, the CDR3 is TGTGCCAGCAGCTTGGGGTCGGGGGGCCACCACGAGCAGTACTTC. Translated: CASSLGSGGHHEQYF.

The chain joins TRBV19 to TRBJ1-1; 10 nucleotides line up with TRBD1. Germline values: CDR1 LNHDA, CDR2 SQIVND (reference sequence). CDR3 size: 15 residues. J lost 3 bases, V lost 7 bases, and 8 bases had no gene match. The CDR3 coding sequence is TGTGCCAGTACCCGACCCGGGACAGGGGACACTGAAGCTTTCTTT. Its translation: CASTRPGTGDTEAFF.

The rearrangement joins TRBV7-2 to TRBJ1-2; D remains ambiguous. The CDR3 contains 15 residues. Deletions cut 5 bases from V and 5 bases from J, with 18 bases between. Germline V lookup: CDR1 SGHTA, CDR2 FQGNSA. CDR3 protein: CASSPTIPPSYGYTF. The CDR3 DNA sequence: TGTGCCAGCAGCCCGACAATTCCCCCCTCGTATGGCTACACCTTC.

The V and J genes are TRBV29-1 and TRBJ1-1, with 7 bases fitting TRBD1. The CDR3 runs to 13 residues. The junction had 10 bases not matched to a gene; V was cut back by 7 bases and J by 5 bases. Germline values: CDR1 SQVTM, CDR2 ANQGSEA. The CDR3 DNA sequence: TGCAGCGCCCCTGGGGCAGGGGGGACTGAAGCTTTCTTT. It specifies CSAPGAGGTEAFF.

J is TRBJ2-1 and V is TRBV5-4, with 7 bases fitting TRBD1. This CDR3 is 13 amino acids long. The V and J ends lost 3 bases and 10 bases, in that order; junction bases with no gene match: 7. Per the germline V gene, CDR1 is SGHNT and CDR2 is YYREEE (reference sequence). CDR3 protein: CASSYTGVREQFF. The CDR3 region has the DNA TGTGCCAGCAGCTACACAGGGGTACGGGAGCAGTTCTTC.

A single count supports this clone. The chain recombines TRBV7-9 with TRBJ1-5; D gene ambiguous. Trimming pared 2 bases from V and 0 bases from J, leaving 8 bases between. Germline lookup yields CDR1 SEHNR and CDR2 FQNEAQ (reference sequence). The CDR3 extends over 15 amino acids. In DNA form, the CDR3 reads TGTGCCAGCAGCTTAACGGGAAATAGCAATCAGCCCCAGCATTTT. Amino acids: CASSLTGNSNQPQHF. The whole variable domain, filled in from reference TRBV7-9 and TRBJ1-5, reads DTGVSQNPRHKITKRGQNVTFRCDPISEHNRLYWYRQTLGQGPEFLTYFQNEAQLEKSRLLSDRFSAERPKGSFSTLEIQRTEQGDSAMYLCASSLTGNSNQPQHFGDGTRLSIL.

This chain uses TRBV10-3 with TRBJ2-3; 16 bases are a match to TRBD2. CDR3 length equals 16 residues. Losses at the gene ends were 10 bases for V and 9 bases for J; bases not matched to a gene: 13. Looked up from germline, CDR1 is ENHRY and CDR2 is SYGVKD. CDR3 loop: CASTAGLAGGLETQYF. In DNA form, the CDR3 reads TGTGCCAGCACGGCGGGACTAGCGGGGGGGCTAGAAACGCAGTATTTT.

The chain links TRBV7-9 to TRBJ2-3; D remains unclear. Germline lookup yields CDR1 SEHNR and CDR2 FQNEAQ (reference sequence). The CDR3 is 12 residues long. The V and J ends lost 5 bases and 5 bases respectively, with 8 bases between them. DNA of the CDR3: TGTGCCAGCAGCGACTCTATAGATACGCAGTATTTT. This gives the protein CASSDSIDTQYF.

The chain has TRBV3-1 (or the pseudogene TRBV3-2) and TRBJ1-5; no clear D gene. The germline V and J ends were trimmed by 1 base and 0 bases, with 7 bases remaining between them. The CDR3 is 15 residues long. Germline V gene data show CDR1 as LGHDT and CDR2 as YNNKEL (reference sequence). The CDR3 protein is CASSQVSYSNQPQHF. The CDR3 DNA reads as TGTGCCAGCAGCCAAGTTAGCTATAGCAATCAGCCCCAGCATTTT.

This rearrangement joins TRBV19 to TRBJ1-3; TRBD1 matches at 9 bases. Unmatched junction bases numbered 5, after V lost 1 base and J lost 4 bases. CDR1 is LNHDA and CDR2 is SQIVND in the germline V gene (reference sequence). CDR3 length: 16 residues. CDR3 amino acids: CASSIGGDREGNTIYF. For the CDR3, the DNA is TGTGCCAGTAGTATAGGGGGGGACAGGGAAGGAAACACCATATATTTT.

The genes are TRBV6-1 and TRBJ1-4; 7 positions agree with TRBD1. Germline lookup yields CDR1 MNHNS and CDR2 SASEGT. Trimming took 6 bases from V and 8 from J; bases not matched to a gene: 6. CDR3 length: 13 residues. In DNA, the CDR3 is TGTGCCAGCAGGGACAGGTTTGCGGAAAAACTGTTTTTT. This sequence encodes CASRDRFAEKLFF.

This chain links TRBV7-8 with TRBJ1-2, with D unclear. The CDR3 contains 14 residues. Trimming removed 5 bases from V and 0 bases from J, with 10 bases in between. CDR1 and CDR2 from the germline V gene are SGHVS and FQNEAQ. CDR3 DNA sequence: TGTGCCAGCAGCCCTTTCACAACTAACTATGGCTACACCTTC. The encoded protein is CASSPFTTNYGYTF.

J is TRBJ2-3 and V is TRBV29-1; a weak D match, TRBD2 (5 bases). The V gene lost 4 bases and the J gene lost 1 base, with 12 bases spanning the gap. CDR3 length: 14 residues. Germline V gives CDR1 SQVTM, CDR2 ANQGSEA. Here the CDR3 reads CSVGVLAGTDTQYF. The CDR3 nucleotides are TGCAGCGTTGGGGTCCTAGCAGGCACAGATACGCAGTATTTT.

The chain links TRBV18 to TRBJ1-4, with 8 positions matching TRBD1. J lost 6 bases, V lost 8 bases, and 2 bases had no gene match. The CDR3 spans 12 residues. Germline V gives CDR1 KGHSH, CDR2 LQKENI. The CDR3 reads CASQQGDEKLFF. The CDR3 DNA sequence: TGTGCCAGCCAACAGGGGGATGAAAAACTGTTTTTT.

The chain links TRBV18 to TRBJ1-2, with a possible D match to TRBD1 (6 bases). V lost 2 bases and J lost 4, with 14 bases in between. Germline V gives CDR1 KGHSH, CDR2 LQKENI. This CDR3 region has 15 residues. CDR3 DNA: TGTGCCAGCTCACCAATTACAGGGCCGGGCTATGGCTACACCTTC. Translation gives CASSPITGPGYGYTF.

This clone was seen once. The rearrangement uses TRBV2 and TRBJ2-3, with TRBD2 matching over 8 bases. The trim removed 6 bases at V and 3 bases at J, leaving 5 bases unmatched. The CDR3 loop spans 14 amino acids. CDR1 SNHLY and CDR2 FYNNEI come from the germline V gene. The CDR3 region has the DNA TGTGCCAGCAGACCTCGGGGGGGTACAGATACGCAGTATTTT. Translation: CASRPRGGTDTQYF.

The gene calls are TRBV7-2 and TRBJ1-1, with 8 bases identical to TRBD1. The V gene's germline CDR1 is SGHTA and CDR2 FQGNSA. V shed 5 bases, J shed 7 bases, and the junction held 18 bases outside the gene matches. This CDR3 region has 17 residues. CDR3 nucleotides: TGTGCCAGCAGCCAGAGGCAGGGGGCCAGAGGGATAGGTGAAGCTTTCTTT. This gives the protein CASSQRQGARGIGEAFF.

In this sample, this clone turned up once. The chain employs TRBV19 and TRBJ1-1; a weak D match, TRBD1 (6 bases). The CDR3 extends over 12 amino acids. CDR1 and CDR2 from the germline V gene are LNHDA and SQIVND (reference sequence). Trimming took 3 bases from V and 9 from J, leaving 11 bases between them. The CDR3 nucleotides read TGTGCCAGTAGTATCTTACAGGGTCAAGCTTTCTTT. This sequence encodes CASSILQGQAFF.

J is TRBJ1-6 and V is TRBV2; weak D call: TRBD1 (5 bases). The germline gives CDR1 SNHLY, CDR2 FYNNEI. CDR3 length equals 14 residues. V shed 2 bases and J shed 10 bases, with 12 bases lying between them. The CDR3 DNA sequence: TGTGCCAGCAGTGAAACAGGATCGAGATCACCCCTCCACTTT. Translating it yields CASSETGSRSPLHF.

The CDR3 DNA sequence: TGTGCCAGTAGGATTGGCGGGGGACCCCTTAATCAGCCCCAGCATTTT. Its translation: CASRIGGGPLNQPQHF. This chain uses TRBV19 with TRBJ1-5; D is possibly TRBD1 (5 bases). The CDR3 is 16 residues long. V shed 6 bases and J shed 4 bases, with 19 bases lying between them. Germline V gene sequence: CDR1 LNHDA, CDR2 SQIVND (reference sequence).

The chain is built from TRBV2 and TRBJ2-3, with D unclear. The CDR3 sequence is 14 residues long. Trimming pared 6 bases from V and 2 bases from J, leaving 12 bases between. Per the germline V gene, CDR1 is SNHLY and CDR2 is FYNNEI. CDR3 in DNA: TGTGCCAGCAGAGCGACTGGCAACACAGATACGCAGTATTTT. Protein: CASRATGNTDTQYF.

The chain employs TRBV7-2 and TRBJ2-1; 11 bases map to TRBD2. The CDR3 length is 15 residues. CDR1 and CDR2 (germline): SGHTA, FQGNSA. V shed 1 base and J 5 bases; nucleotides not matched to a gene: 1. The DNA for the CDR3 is TGTGCCAGCAGCTTAGTAGCGGGGGGGCACAATGAGCAGTTCTTC. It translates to CASSLVAGGHNEQFF.

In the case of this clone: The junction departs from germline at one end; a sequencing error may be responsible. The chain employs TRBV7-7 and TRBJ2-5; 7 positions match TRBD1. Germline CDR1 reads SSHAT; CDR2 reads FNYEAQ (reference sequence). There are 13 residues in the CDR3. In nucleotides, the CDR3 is TGTGCTAGCAGCAGGGACAGCCAAGAGACCCAGTACTTC. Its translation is CASSRDSQETQYF.

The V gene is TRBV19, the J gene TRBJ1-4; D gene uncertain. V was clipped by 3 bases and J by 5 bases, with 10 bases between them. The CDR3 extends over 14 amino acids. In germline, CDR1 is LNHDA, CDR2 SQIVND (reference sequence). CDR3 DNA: TGTGCCAGTAGTATTATGACGGGGAATGAAAAACTGTTTTTT. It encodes CASSIMTGNEKLFF.